This record looks at one T cell receptor (beta chain) sequence and its context. This sample stems from a study of blood T cell repertoires in COVID-19. Whole-study context: Both acute and convalescent COVID-19 samples were obtained from the United States, Italy and Spain. T cells, B-cell-depleted T cells, or PBMCs supplied cDNA or gDNA.

Trimming removed 0 bases from V and 6 bases from J, with 15 bases in between. Germline CDR1 and CDR2: SGHNT and YYREEE (reference sequence). The CDR3 has 16 residues. Original data processing: How many nucleated cells were present was estimated from reference gene primer amplification. Repertoires were generated with immunoSEQ multiplex PCR, while TCRdb's copy carries only in-frame clones and drops some. V, J and clone size were drawn from that table, and D and trimming were deduced from the DNA. The table includes about 53,000 clones, about 83% detected once. This chain links TRBV5-4 with TRBJ2-2, with D perhaps TRBD2 (6 bases). This receptor was taken from a man aged 50 to 59 with acute or convalescent COVID-19. Sequenced sample: peripheral blood. For the CDR3, the DNA is TGTGCCAGCAGCTTGGGAGGCTGGGACTCATCCGGGGAGCTGTTTTTT. Its translation is CASSLGGWDSSGELFF.